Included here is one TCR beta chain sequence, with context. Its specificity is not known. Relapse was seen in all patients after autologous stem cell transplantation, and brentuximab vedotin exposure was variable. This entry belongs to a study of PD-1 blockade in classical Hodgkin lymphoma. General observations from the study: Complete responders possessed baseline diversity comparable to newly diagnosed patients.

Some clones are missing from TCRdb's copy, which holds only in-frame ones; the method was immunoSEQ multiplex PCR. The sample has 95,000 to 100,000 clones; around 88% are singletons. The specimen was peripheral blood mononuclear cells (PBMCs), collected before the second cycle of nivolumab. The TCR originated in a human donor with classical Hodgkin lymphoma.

The CDR3 protein is CASSLAGDYGYTF. The CDR3 region has the DNA TGTGCCAGCAGCCTTGCGGGGGACTATGGCTACACCTTC. The rearrangement uses TRBV27 and TRBJ1-2; tentatively, D is TRBD1 (5 bases). CDR3 length: 13 amino acids. V was shortened by 6 bases and J by 3 bases, with 11 bases between the two germline ends. CDR1 and CDR2 (germline): MNHEY, SMNVEV (reference sequence).